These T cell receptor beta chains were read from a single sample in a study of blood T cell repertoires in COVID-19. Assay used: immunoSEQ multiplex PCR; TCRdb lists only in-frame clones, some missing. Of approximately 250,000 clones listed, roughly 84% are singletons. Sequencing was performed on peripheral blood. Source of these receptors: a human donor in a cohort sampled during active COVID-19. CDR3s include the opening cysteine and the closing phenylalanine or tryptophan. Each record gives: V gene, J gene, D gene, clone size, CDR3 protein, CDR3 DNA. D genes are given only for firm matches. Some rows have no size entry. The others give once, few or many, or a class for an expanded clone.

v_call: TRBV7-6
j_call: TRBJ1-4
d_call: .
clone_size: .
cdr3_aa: CASSTTGLTNEKLFF
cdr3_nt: TGTGCCAGCAGCACCACAGGATTAACTAATGAAAAACTGTTTTTT

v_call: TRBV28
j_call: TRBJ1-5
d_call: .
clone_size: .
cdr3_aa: CASSIQQGSQPQHF
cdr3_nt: TGTGCCAGCAGTATCCAACAGGGAAGTCAGCCCCAGCATTTT

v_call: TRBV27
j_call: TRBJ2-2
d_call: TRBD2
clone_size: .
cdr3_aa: CASSLYTGGNTGELFF
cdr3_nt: TGTGCCAGCAGTTTATACACGGGAGGGAACACCGGGGAGCTGTTTTTT

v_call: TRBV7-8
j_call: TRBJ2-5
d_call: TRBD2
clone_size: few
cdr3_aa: CASSPAGAETQYF
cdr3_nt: TGTGCCAGCAGCCCAGCGGGGGCGGAGACCCAGTACTTC

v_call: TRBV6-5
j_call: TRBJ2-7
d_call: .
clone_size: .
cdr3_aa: CASSAPRAPYEQYF
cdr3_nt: TGTGCCAGCAGCGCCCCCAGAGCGCCCTACGAGCAGTACTTC

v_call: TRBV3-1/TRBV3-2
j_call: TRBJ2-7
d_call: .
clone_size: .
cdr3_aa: CASSQASETYEQYF
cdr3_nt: TGTGCCAGCAGCCAGGCTAGCGAGACCTACGAGCAGTACTTC

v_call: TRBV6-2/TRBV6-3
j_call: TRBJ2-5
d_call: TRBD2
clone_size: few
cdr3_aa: CASSYWGGGLQETQYF
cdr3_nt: TGTGCCAGCAGTTACTGGGGGGGAGGCTTACAAGAGACCCAGTACTTC

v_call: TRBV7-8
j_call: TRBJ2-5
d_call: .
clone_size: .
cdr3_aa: CASSLAGSDLIVRETQYF
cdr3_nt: TGTGCCAGCAGCTTAGCCGGGTCGGATCTGATCGTACGAGAGACCCAGTACTTC

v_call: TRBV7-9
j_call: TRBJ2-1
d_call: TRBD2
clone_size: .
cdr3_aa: CASSSPGGPLNEQFF
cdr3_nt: TGTGCCAGCAGTTCCCCGGGGGGGCCTTTGAATGAGCAGTTCTTC

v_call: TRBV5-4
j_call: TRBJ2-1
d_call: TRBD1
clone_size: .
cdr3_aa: CASSSRDRGPNEQFF
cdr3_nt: TGTGCCAGCAGCAGCCGGGACAGGGGGCCGAATGAGCAGTTCTTC

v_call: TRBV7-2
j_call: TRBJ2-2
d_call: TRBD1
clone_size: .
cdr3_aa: CASSPGGTGGATGELFF
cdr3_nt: TGTGCCAGCAGCCCAGGAGGGACAGGGGGTGCGACCGGGGAGCTGTTTTTT

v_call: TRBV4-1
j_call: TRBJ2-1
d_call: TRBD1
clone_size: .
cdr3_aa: CASSPPLTGGAGEQFF
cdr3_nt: TGCGCCAGCAGTCCTCCCTTAACAGGGGGCGCAGGGGAGCAGTTCTTC